Listed here are 30 T cell receptor beta chains from one sample, sequenced in a study of blood T cell repertoires in COVID-19. Sequencing used immunoSEQ multiplex PCR; TCRdb keeps in-frame clones, though not all of them. This table holds approximately 50,000 clones, about 83% found once. The material sequenced was peripheral blood. The receptors were sampled from a human donor in a cohort sampled during active COVID-19.

The gene calls are TRBV5-4 and TRBJ2-6; 7 nucleotides match TRBD1. V trimming: 4 bases; J trimming: 4 bases; junction bases outside the gene matches: 5. CDR1 is SGHNT, CDR2 YYREEE, per germline (reference sequence). The CDR3 extends over 15 amino acids. The CDR3 DNA is TGTGCCAGCAGCCGACAGGGATCCGGGGCCAACGTCCTGACTTTC. Translated, it gives CASSRQGSGANVLTF.

The V and J genes are TRBV5-4 and TRBJ1-1, with a weak D call TRBD1 (5 bases). The V end was cut by 2 bases, the J end by 4 bases, with 12 bases between. This CDR3 contains 14 residues. Germline values: CDR1 SGHNT, CDR2 YYREEE (reference sequence). The CDR3 protein is CASSFPVQGTEAFF. Written as DNA, the CDR3 is TGTGCCAGCAGCTTCCCCGTCCAGGGCACTGAAGCTTTCTTT.

This chain uses TRBV27 with TRBJ2-1, with TRBD1 matching over 7 bases. Germline lookup yields CDR1 MNHEY and CDR2 SMNVEV (reference sequence). V lost 5 bases, J lost 5 bases, and 12 bases stayed unmatched. The CDR3 has 16 amino acids. The chain's CDR3 is CASSIRGQTFHNEQFF. CDR3 coding DNA: TGTGCCAGCAGTATACGGGGACAGACATTTCACAATGAGCAGTTCTTC.

V gene TRBV5-1 combines with J gene TRBJ1-4; D not resolved. Trimming cost V 2 bases and J 3 bases, with 8 bases left between them. The CDR3 is made up of 14 amino acids. Germline lookup yields CDR1 SGHRS and CDR2 YFSETQ. The CDR3 DNA sequence: TGCGCCAGCAGCTTAGGGAGGCCTAATGAAAAACTGTTTTTT. It is translated as CASSLGRPNEKLFF.

The chain couples TRBV28 to TRBJ1-6; no clear D. The germline V and J ends were trimmed by 2 bases and 5 bases, with 13 bases remaining between them. The CDR3 spans 16 residues. The germline gives CDR1 MDHEN, CDR2 SYDVKM. The CDR3 bases are TGTGCCAGCAGTTTAGGCCAGCTCGGGAATAATTCACCCCTCCACTTT. This sequence encodes CASSLGQLGNNSPLHF.

This clone came up a few times. V usage is TRBV6-5 and J usage is TRBJ2-7, with D perhaps TRBD1 (6 bases). The CDR3 is 14 amino acids. CDR1 is MNHEY, CDR2 SVGAGI, per germline. Trimming took off 5 bases at V and 2 bases at J, with 13 bases between the two ends. CDR3 nucleotide sequence: TGTGCCAGCAGTCCCTACGCAGGGGCCTACGAGCAGTACTTC. This translates into CASSPYAGAYEQYF.

CDR3 loop: CASSLAQGNYGYTF. The DNA for the CDR3 is TGTGCCAGCAGCTTAGCACAGGGCAACTATGGCTACACCTTC. The gene calls are TRBV7-2 and TRBJ1-2, with a possible D match to TRBD1 (6 bases). This CDR3 contains 14 residues. Between the trimmed V and J ends, which lost 0 bases and 2 bases, there was a span of 7 bases. Germline-derived CDR1 and CDR2 are SGHTA and FQGNSA.

The table lists this clone with a few counts. The genes are TRBV20-1 and TRBJ2-5; 10 bases match TRBD2. CDR3 length equals 14 residues. CDR1 and CDR2 from the germline V gene are DFQATT and SNEGSKA (reference sequence). The junction had 3 bases not matched to a gene; V was cut back by 3 bases and J by 2 bases. CDR3 protein: CSASPSGGQETQYF. In DNA, the CDR3 is TGCAGTGCTAGTCCTAGCGGGGGACAAGAGACCCAGTACTTC.

In DNA, the CDR3 is TGTGCCAGCAGCCGAGGACAGGACTCCTACGAGCAGTACTTC. It yields the protein CASSRGQDSYEQYF. The chain recombines TRBV3-1 (or the pseudogene TRBV3-2) with TRBJ2-7, with 7 bases fitting TRBD1. Per germline, CDR1 LGHDT and CDR2 YNNKEL (reference sequence). V was pared by 4 bases and J by 0 bases, with 3 bases of the junction left unmatched. This CDR3 contains 14 residues.

The genes are TRBV2 and TRBJ1-3, with D possibly TRBD1 on 5 matching bases. V was cut by 7 bases and J by 3 bases, with 13 bases left in between. The length of the CDR3 is 14 residues. The germline V gene encodes CDR1 SNHLY and CDR2 FYNNEI. CDR3 nucleotide sequence: TGTGCCAGCAAAACCGACAGCCTTGGAAACACCATATATTTT. Protein sequence: CASKTDSLGNTIYF.

The chain combines TRBV3-1 (or the pseudogene TRBV3-2) with TRBJ2-1, with 9 nucleotides matching TRBD1. The CDR3 has 15 residues. CDR1 LGHDT and CDR2 YNNKEL come from the germline V gene (reference sequence). Trimming cost V 4 bases and J 3 bases; bases outside gene matches: 4. CDR3 DNA: TGTGCCAGCAGCCCGGGGACAGGGATCTACAATGAGCAGTTCTTC. It encodes CASSPGTGIYNEQFF.

The rearrangement joins TRBV3-1 (or the pseudogene TRBV3-2) to TRBJ1-1; possible D gene TRBD1, 5 bases. The germline CDR1 and CDR2 sequences are LGHDT and YNNKEL (reference sequence). With 7 bases removed from V and 2 bases from J, the gap between germline ends came to 11 bases. The CDR3 consists of 13 residues. CDR3 sequence: CASTRDRNTEAFF. CDR3 sequence (DNA): TGTGCCAGCACCAGAGACAGAAACACTGAAGCTTTCTTT.

The rearrangement links TRBV6-1 to TRBJ2-3, with D possibly matching TRBD2 (7 bases). The ends were cut back, 1 base at V and 8 bases at J, with 16 bases in the middle. Germline CDR1 MNHNS, CDR2 SASEGT. The CDR3 contains 15 residues. The DNA for the CDR3 is TGTGCCAGCAGTGAAGGTGGGGGGGCTCGGGGTACGCAGTATTTT. Translation: CASSEGGGARGTQYF.

The chain links TRBV4-3 to TRBJ2-6; D ambiguous. Germline V gene data show CDR1 as LGHNA and CDR2 as YSLEER. Trimming shortened V by 0 bases and J by 2 bases, and 8 bases separated the two germline ends. The CDR3 loop spans 16 amino acids. CDR3: CASSQDELAGANVLTF. The CDR3 DNA sequence: TGCGCCAGCAGCCAAGATGAGTTGGCTGGGGCCAACGTCCTGACTTTC.

The CDR3 sequence: CASSLQFLNTEAFF. The CDR3, as DNA: TGCGCCAGCAGCTTGCAGTTTTTGAACACTGAAGCTTTCTTT. The chain has TRBV5-1 and TRBJ1-1; D not certain. The CDR3 extends over 14 amino acids. Germline loops: CDR1 SGHRS, CDR2 YFSETQ. Trimming stripped 1 base from V and 0 bases from J, with 7 bases between.

The rearrangement joins TRBV19 to TRBJ1-5, with D possibly matching TRBD1 (6 bases). The CDR3 is 14 residues long. V lost 7 bases and J lost 6, with 16 bases in between. From germline, CDR1 is LNHDA and CDR2 SQIVND (reference sequence). The DNA of the CDR3 is TGTGCCAGTATCGGCAGGGGCGTTTCTCAGCCCCAGCATTTT. Translating gives CASIGRGVSQPQHF.

The chain recombines TRBV20-1 with TRBJ2-1, with D tentatively TRBD2 (6 bases). The CDR3 loop spans 13 amino acids. Germline-derived CDR1 and CDR2 are DFQATT and SNEGSKA (reference sequence). Trimming removed 3 bases from V and 10 bases from J, with 16 bases in between. The CDR3 DNA reads as TGCAGTGCTAGTAAGCCGGGACTGAAGGAGCAGTTCTTC. Protein product: CSASKPGLKEQFF.

This sequence joins TRBV4-2 and TRBJ1-2; D unclear. CDR1 LGHNA and CDR2 YNFKEQ come from the germline V gene. The CDR3 is made up of 15 amino acids. V was clipped by 0 bases and J by 0 bases, with 8 bases between them. The CDR3: CASSQDTGTNYGYTF. CDR3 DNA: TGTGCCAGCAGCCAAGATACCGGGACTAACTATGGCTACACCTTC.

The V gene is TRBV10-3, the J gene TRBJ1-1; 10 bases match TRBD1. Trimming removed 10 bases from V and 5 bases from J; junction bases left unmatched: 10. Germline CDR1 is ENHRY and CDR2 is SYGVKD. The CDR3 is made up of 14 amino acids. The CDR3 here is CATRQGAMRTEAFF. DNA of the CDR3: TGTGCCACCCGACAGGGGGCGATGAGGACTGAAGCTTTCTTT.

The chain combines TRBV10-3 with TRBJ2-7, with D perhaps matching TRBD1 (6 bases). CDR1 and CDR2 (germline): ENHRY, SYGVKD. The CDR3 runs to 14 residues. Trimming stripped 6 bases from V and 2 bases from J, with 14 bases between. The CDR3 DNA reads as TGTGCCATCAGGCCCTACAGGGACACCTACGAGCAGTACTTC. This sequence encodes CAIRPYRDTYEQYF.

This clone was detected only once. V usage is TRBV19 and J usage is TRBJ2-7; 8 bases match TRBD1. Germline V gives CDR1 LNHDA, CDR2 SQIVND (reference sequence). The CDR3 has 14 residues. The J segment lost 6 bases and the V segment lost 6 bases, leaving 10 bases of the junction unmatched. Here the CDR3 DNA reads TGTGCCAGTAGCCAAACAGGGGGTGGAAGCGAGCAGTACTTC. This codes for CASSQTGGGSEQYF.

This chain uses TRBV27 with TRBJ1-4; D is perhaps TRBD1 (6 bases). This CDR3 has 14 amino acids. Germline assignment: CDR1 MNHEY and CDR2 SMNVEV (reference sequence). V was cut by 5 bases and J by 8 bases, with 15 bases left in between. The CDR3 DNA sequence: TGTGCCAGCAGTGCGGCACAGGGTTGGGAAAAACTGTTTTTT. Translating it yields CASSAAQGWEKLFF.

The rearrangement uses TRBV6-4 and TRBJ2-1; D call uncertain. The CDR3 contains 13 residues. Trimming removed 0 bases from V and 8 bases from J, with 8 bases in between. The germline V gene has CDR1 MRHNA and CDR2 SNTAGT. The CDR3 bases are TGTGCCAGCAGTGACTCTTATCTCGATGAGCAGTTCTTC. Translating gives CASSDSYLDEQFF.

This chain connects TRBV10-3 to TRBJ1-5, with D uncertain. V was shortened by 5 bases and J by 1 base, with 9 bases between the two germline ends. Germline V gene lookup returns CDR1 ENHRY and CDR2 SYGVKD. This CDR3 is built from 14 residues. CDR3 amino acids: CAISRVLSNQPQHF. In nucleotides, the CDR3 is TGTGCCATCAGTCGGGTCCTAAGCAATCAGCCCCAGCATTTT.

The chain has TRBV7-9 and TRBJ2-5, with TRBD1 identical over 7 bases. The germline CDR1 and CDR2 sequences are SEHNR and FQNEAQ (reference sequence). J lost 4 bases, V lost 5 bases, and 10 bases had no gene match. This CDR3 region has 15 residues. In DNA form, the CDR3 reads TGTGCCAGCAGCCACCGGGACAAGGGGGCAGAGACCCAGTACTTC. Translation gives CASSHRDKGAETQYF.

CDR3 DNA sequence: TGTGCCAGTAGTATTTCTCGGGGTTACGAGCAGTACTTC. Its translation is CASSISRGYEQYF. This chain links TRBV19 with TRBJ2-7; D might be TRBD2 (5 bases). The ends were cut back, 3 bases at V and 4 bases at J, with 10 bases in the middle. Germline CDR1 reads LNHDA; CDR2 reads SQIVND (reference sequence). The CDR3 is 13 amino acids.

This chain connects TRBV6-5 to TRBJ2-3, with a weak D call TRBD2 (6 bases). This CDR3 is 14 amino acids long. V was shortened by 5 bases and J by 8 bases, with 17 bases between the two germline ends. Germline CDR1 reads MNHEY; CDR2 reads SVGAGI. The CDR3 nucleotides are TGTGCCAGCAGTCTTGAGCGGGCTGCAGGTACGCAGTATTTT. Translated: CASSLERAAGTQYF.

This chain joins TRBV12-5 and TRBJ2-5; 10 bases match TRBD2. Germline V gene lookup returns CDR1 LGHNT and CDR2 FRNRAP. CDR3 length equals 18 residues. V lost 1 base, J lost 5 bases, and 13 bases stayed unmatched. The CDR3 region is CASGLGASASGGWETQYF. Written as DNA, the CDR3 is TGTGCTAGTGGTTTGGGGGCATCGGCTAGCGGGGGCTGGGAGACCCAGTACTTC.

The rearrangement uses TRBV24-1 and TRBJ1-1, with D possibly matching TRBD1 (6 bases). V lost 3 bases to trimming and J lost 6 bases, with 10 bases between them. CDR1 KGHDR and CDR2 SFDVKD come from the germline V gene. This CDR3 comprises 13 residues. The CDR3 DNA reads as TGTGCCACCAGTGATACGACAGGAGCTGAAGCTTTCTTT. Its protein is CATSDTTGAEAFF.

V is TRBV19 and J is TRBJ2-1; 8 bases match TRBD1. Per the germline V gene, CDR1 is LNHDA and CDR2 is SQIVND (reference sequence). J lost 8 bases, V lost 6 bases, and 15 bases had no gene match. CDR3 size: 16 residues. The CDR3 coding sequence is TGTGCCAGTAGGCCGACAGGGGCTGAAACGATGCATGAGCAGTTCTTC. Amino acid sequence: CASRPTGAETMHEQFF. Filled out from reference TRBV19 and TRBJ2-1, the complete variable domain reads DGGITQSPKYLFRKEGQNVTLSCEQNLNHDAMYWYRQDPGQGLRLIYYSQIVNDFQKGDIAEGYSVSREKKESFPLTVTSAQKNPTAFYLCASRPTGAETMHEQFFGPGTRLTVL.